The rows below give T cell receptor beta chains drawn from one sample of a study of technical replicates of blood from a handful of donors. Assay: immunoSEQ multiplex PCR; the TCRdb copy retains only in-frame clones and omits some. The table shows 60,000 to 75,000 clones, with 95% to 97% occurring only once. Sequenced sample: T cells isolated from PBMCs. Receptors were obtained from a human donor in good health. CDR3s include the opening cysteine and the closing phenylalanine or tryptophan. Each record gives: CDR3 length, D gene, V gene, J gene, clone size, CDR3 protein, CDR3 DNA. A D gene is named only where the DNA matches it firmly. Expanded clones are given a class, and other clones once, few, many or no size at all.

length: 18; D: -; V: TRBV9; J: TRBJ2-2; size: -; CDR3: CASSVATLPSVNTGELFF; DNA: TGTGCCAGCAGCGTAGCTACATTGCCTAGCGTAAACACCGGGGAGCTGTTTTTT
length: 13; D: TRBD1; V: TRBV6-5; J: TRBJ2-7; size: -; CDR3: CASSRDSTYEQYF; DNA: TGTGCCAGCAGCAGGGACAGTACCTACGAGCAGTACTTC
length: 14; D: TRBD2; V: TRBV6-5; J: TRBJ2-5; size: once; CDR3: CASSPGLARETQYF; DNA: TGTGCCAGCAGTCCGGGACTAGCTCGAGAGACCCAGTACTTC
length: 16; D: TRBD1; V: TRBV15; J: TRBJ2-2; size: -; CDR3: CATSRDPDRGHGELFF; DNA: TGTGCCACCAGCAGAGACCCCGACAGGGGGCACGGGGAGCTGTTTTTT
length: 13; D: -; V: TRBV28; J: TRBJ2-3; size: -; CDR3: CASSFSMRDTQYF; DNA: TGTGCCAGCAGTTTCTCTATGCGAGATACGCAGTATTTT
length: 15; D: -; V: TRBV6-5; J: TRBJ2-1; size: -; CDR3: CASSYGARGGNEQFF; DNA: TGTGCCAGCAGTTACGGGGCCCGAGGCGGCAATGAGCAGTTCTTC
length: 15; D: TRBD1; V: TRBV19; J: TRBJ1-1; size: -; CDR3: CASSIGWTGHTEAFF; DNA: TGTGCCAGTAGTATAGGGTGGACAGGACACACTGAAGCTTTCTTT
length: 14; D: -; V: TRBV21-1; J: TRBJ2-7; size: -; CDR3: CASRGTRLPCEQYF; DNA: TGTGCCAGCAGGGGTACCCGACTACCCTGCGAGCAGTACTTC
length: 13; D: -; V: TRBV2; J: TRBJ2-7; size: -; CDR3: CASSSSPFYEQYF; DNA: TGTGCCAGCAGTTCGTCCCCGTTCTACGAGCAGTACTTC
length: 16; D: TRBD2; V: TRBV6-5; J: TRBJ2-2; size: once; CDR3: CASSYPASGSTGELFF; DNA: TGTGCCAGCAGTTACCCGGCTAGCGGGAGCACCGGGGAGCTGTTTTTT
length: 13; D: TRBD1; V: TRBV9; J: TRBJ2-7; size: -; CDR3: CASSAGTGGAEYF; DNA: TGTGCCAGCAGCGCAGGGACAGGGGGCGCGGAGTACTTC
length: 16; D: TRBD2; V: TRBV29-1; J: TRBJ2-5; size: -; CDR3: CSVGLTSGSPQETQYF; DNA: TGCAGCGTTGGCTTGACTAGCGGGAGCCCGCAAGAGACCCAGTACTTC
length: 14; D: -; V: TRBV14; J: TRBJ2-2; size: -; CDR3: CASGDFSNTGELFF; DNA: TGTGCCAGTGGGGACTTTTCGAACACCGGGGAGCTGTTTTTT
length: 14; D: -; V: TRBV11-2; J: TRBJ1-1; size: -; CDR3: CASTLGGMNTEAFF; DNA: TGTGCCAGCACCCTGGGAGGGATGAACACTGAAGCTTTCTTT
length: 19; D: TRBD2; V: TRBV28; J: TRBJ2-3; size: once; CDR3: CASRTTSGRGGTVGRVQYF; DNA: TGTGCCAGCAGAACAACTAGCGGGAGAGGGGGAACGGTGGGGCGCGTGCAGTATTTT
length: 15; D: -; V: TRBV27; J: TRBJ2-1; size: once; CDR3: CASSFGPGVYNEQFF; DNA: TGTGCCAGCAGTTTCGGTCCAGGGGTTTACAATGAGCAGTTCTTC
length: 15; D: TRBD1; V: TRBV7-3; J: TRBJ1-1; size: -; CDR3: CASSLTGGDTGEAFF; DNA: TGTGCCAGCAGCTTGACAGGGGGCGATACGGGTGAAGCTTTCTTT
length: 12; D: -; V: TRBV4-2; J: TRBJ2-7; size: -; CDR3: CASSSLGYEQYF; DNA: TGTGCCAGCAGCTCACTAGGTTACGAGCAGTACTTC
length: 15; D: TRBD2; V: TRBV7-2; J: TRBJ2-1; size: -; CDR3: CASSLVASGNNEQFF; DNA: TGTGCCAGCAGCTTAGTGGCTAGCGGCAACAATGAGCAGTTCTTC
length: 15; D: -; V: TRBV5-1; J: TRBJ2-3; size: -; CDR3: CASSLGSTSTDTQYF; DNA: TGCGCCAGCAGCTTGGGCTCAACTAGCACAGATACGCAGTATTTT
length: 14; D: -; V: TRBV6-5; J: TRBJ2-7; size: -; CDR3: CASSYSESAYEQYF; DNA: TGTGCCAGCAGTTACTCGGAGAGCGCCTACGAGCAGTACTTC
length: 15; D: TRBD1; V: TRBV30; J: TRBJ1-1; size: -; CDR3: CAWRDFRGPNTEAFF; DNA: TGTGCCTGGAGGGACTTCAGGGGGCCCAACACTGAAGCTTTCTTT
length: 13; D: -; V: TRBV9; J: TRBJ1-2; size: -; CDR3: CASSAQKEGGYTF; DNA: TGTGCCAGCAGCGCACAGAAGGAGGGTGGCTACACCTTC
length: 14; D: -; V: TRBV29-1; J: TRBJ2-2; size: -; CDR3: CSVEDLRDTGELFF; DNA: TGCAGCGTTGAAGATCTCAGGGACACCGGGGAGCTGTTTTTT
length: 13; D: -; V: TRBV7-2; J: TRBJ2-7; size: -; CDR3: CASSLFSGYEQYF; DNA: TGTGCCAGCAGCTTATTTAGTGGTTACGAGCAGTACTTC
length: 14; D: TRBD2; V: TRBV6-6; J: TRBJ2-7; size: -; CDR3: CASSYGAGVDEQYF; DNA: TGTGCCAGCAGTTACGGAGCGGGAGTGGACGAGCAGTACTTC
length: 15; D: -; V: TRBV7-2; J: TRBJ2-7; size: -; CDR3: CASSLDRSVAYEQYF; DNA: TGTGCCAGCAGCTTAGACCGCTCCGTAGCCTACGAGCAGTACTTC
length: 13; D: -; V: TRBV5-6; J: TRBJ1-2; size: -; CDR3: CASREISSYGYTF; DNA: TGTGCCAGCAGAGAGATTTCTAGCTATGGCTACACCTTC
length: 18; D: TRBD2; V: TRBV4-2; J: TRBJ2-7; size: -; CDR3: CASSPFPGLAGWGHEQYF; DNA: TGTGCCAGCAGCCCTTTTCCGGGACTAGCGGGATGGGGCCACGAGCAGTACTTC
length: 13; D: -; V: TRBV6-5; J: TRBJ2-3; size: -; CDR3: CASSIGETDTQYF; DNA: TGTGCCAGCAGTATAGGGGAAACAGATACGCAGTATTTT
length: 16; D: -; V: TRBV25-1; J: TRBJ2-7; size: -; CDR3: CASSYPVGQGTYEQYF; DNA: TGTGCCAGCAGTTACCCGGTCGGGCAGGGAACCTACGAGCAGTACTTC
length: 12; D: -; V: TRBV9; J: TRBJ1-2; size: -; CDR3: CASSGDIYGYTF; DNA: TGTGCCAGCAGCGGAGACATCTATGGCTACACCTTC
length: 16; D: -; V: TRBV9; J: TRBJ1-1; size: once; CDR3: CASNAINRGGNTEAFF; DNA: TGTGCCAGCAACGCAATAAACCGAGGGGGGAACACTGAAGCTTTCTTT
length: 12; D: -; V: TRBV2; J: TRBJ2-1; size: -; CDR3: CASSETGTFEFF; DNA: TGTGCCAGCAGTGAAACAGGGACATTCGAGTTCTTC
length: 14; D: -; V: TRBV7-2; J: TRBJ1-2; size: -; CDR3: CASSPHRAQGGYTF; DNA: TGTGCCAGCAGCCCCCACAGAGCCCAGGGTGGCTACACCTTC
length: 14; D: -; V: TRBV5-4; J: TRBJ2-7; size: once; CDR3: CASSVPGHKYEQYF; DNA: TGTGCCAGCAGCGTACCGGGACATAAATACGAGCAGTACTTC
length: 19; D: -; V: TRBV23-1; J: TRBJ1-5; size: -; CDR3: CASSQSTRSSRTPNQPQHF; DNA: TGCGCCAGCAGTCAATCCACTCGTTCGTCCCGGACACCGAATCAGCCCCAGCATTTT
length: 13; D: -; V: TRBV5-4; J: TRBJ2-7; size: -; CDR3: CASSLSALAEQYF; DNA: TGTGCCAGCAGCTTGTCGGCGTTGGCGGAACAGTACTTC
length: 15; D: -; V: TRBV19; J: TRBJ1-5; size: -; CDR3: CASSIGGLNNQPQHF; DNA: TGTGCCAGTAGTATTGGAGGGCTAAACAATCAGCCCCAGCATTTT
length: 15; D: -; V: TRBV7-6; J: TRBJ2-2; size: -; CDR3: CASSPGHSNTGELFF; DNA: TGTGCCAGCAGCCCCGGACATTCGAACACCGGGGAGCTGTTTTTT
length: 15; D: TRBD1; V: TRBV19; J: TRBJ2-1; size: -; CDR3: CASSSSRTGVNEQFF; DNA: TGTGCCAGTAGCTCTTCCAGGACAGGAGTCAATGAGCAGTTCTTC
length: 16; D: -; V: TRBV6-5; J: TRBJ1-1; size: -; CDR3: CASSYSNGEMNTEAFF; DNA: TGTGCCAGCAGTTACTCGAATGGGGAGATGAACACTGAAGCTTTCTTT
length: 15; D: TRBD1; V: TRBV2; J: TRBJ1-1; size: -; CDR3: CASSEGQGGNTEAFF; DNA: TGTGCCAGCAGTGAAGGACAGGGAGGGAACACTGAAGCTTTCTTT
length: 16; D: TRBD2; V: TRBV9; J: TRBJ2-3; size: few; CDR3: CASSVTSGRSGDTQYF; DNA: TGTGCCAGCAGCGTCACTAGCGGGAGATCGGGAGATACGCAGTATTTT
length: 15; D: -; V: TRBV13; J: TRBJ2-3; size: -; CDR3: CASSSGFPSTDTQYF; DNA: TGTGCCAGCAGCTCGGGATTCCCAAGCACAGATACGCAGTATTTT
length: 14; D: TRBD2; V: TRBV5-1; J: TRBJ2-5; size: -; CDR3: CASTGGASGKTQYF; DNA: TGCGCCAGCACCGGTGGGGCTAGCGGAAAGACCCAGTACTTC
length: 15; D: TRBD1; V: TRBV19; J: TRBJ1-5; size: -; CDR3: CASSIGDRGSQPQHF; DNA: TGTGCCAGTAGTATAGGGGACAGGGGAAGCCAGCCCCAGCATTTT
length: 15; D: TRBD1; V: TRBV11-2; J: TRBJ2-2; size: -; CDR3: CASRFPGQGTGELFF; DNA: TGTGCCAGCAGGTTTCCGGGACAGGGAACCGGGGAGCTGTTTTTT
length: 16; D: TRBD2; V: TRBV6-6; J: TRBJ2-2; size: -; CDR3: CASSYGAGADTGELFF; DNA: TGTGCCAGCAGTTATGGAGCGGGAGCGGACACCGGGGAGCTGTTTTTT
length: 15; D: -; V: TRBV19; J: TRBJ2-7; size: -; CDR3: CASSIKAQGPYEQYF; DNA: TGTGCCAGTAGTATAAAAGCCCAGGGGCCTTACGAGCAGTACTTC
length: 14; D: -; V: TRBV6-6; J: TRBJ1-5; size: -; CDR3: CASSTNRPGQPQHF; DNA: TGTGCCAGCAGTACGAACAGGCCTGGCCAGCCCCAGCATTTT
length: 15; D: -; V: TRBV6-5; J: TRBJ2-2; size: -; CDR3: CASSYYGTNSGELFF; DNA: TGTGCCAGCAGTTACTACGGGACAAACTCCGGGGAGCTGTTTTTT
length: 14; D: -; V: TRBV11-3; J: TRBJ2-7; size: -; CDR3: CASSPGTGSYEQYF; DNA: TGTGCCAGCAGCCCCGGGACTGGTTCCTACGAGCAGTACTTC
length: 15; D: TRBD2; V: TRBV10-3; J: TRBJ2-3; size: -; CDR3: CAISESTSGSDTQYF; DNA: TGTGCCATCAGTGAGTCGACTAGCGGGAGCGATACGCAGTATTTT
length: 13; D: TRBD1; V: TRBV29-1; J: TRBJ1-2; size: -; CDR3: CSVDRGLSYGYTF; DNA: TGCAGCGTGGACAGGGGGCTTAGCTATGGCTACACCTTC